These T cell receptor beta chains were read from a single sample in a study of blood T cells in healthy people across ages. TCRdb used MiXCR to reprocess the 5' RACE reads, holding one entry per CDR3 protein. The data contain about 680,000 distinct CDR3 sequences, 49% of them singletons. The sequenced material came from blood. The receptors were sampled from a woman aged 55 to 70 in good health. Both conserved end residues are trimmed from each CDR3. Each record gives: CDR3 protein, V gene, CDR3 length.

CDR3aa: ASMASGGETQY
v_gene: TRBV12-3/TRBV12-4
len: 11

CDR3aa: SILKRETAKNIQY
v_gene: TRBV29-1
len: 13

CDR3aa: ASSVGPWVLGYEQY
v_gene: TRBV9
len: 14

CDR3aa: ASSPSGASDTQY
v_gene: TRBV7-9
len: 12

CDR3aa: ASSWNSVGETDTQY
v_gene: TRBV5-1
len: 14

CDR3aa: SAREAGRTFRVGSYEQY
v_gene: TRBV20-1
len: 17

CDR3aa: ASSRAQGVNEQF
v_gene: TRBV7-2
len: 12

CDR3aa: AGSRTGGNTEAF
v_gene: TRBV9
len: 12

CDR3aa: ASSLDGDTEAF
v_gene: TRBV6-4
len: 11

CDR3aa: ASSGNHQETQY
v_gene: TRBV7-2
len: 11

CDR3aa: ASSLYGTRAADTQY
v_gene: TRBV28
len: 14

CDR3aa: ASGPGQVSNSPLH
v_gene: TRBV7-2
len: 13

CDR3aa: ASSPRGSLTDTQY
v_gene: TRBV6-2/TRBV6-3
len: 13

CDR3aa: ANSLGAYEQY
v_gene: TRBV7-9
len: 10

CDR3aa: ASSLRTSGGFPETQY
v_gene: TRBV28
len: 15

CDR3aa: ASSVGLAGWADTQY
v_gene: TRBV9
len: 14

CDR3aa: ASSKGVLNEKLF
v_gene: TRBV6-5
len: 12

CDR3aa: SARDPPQETQY
v_gene: TRBV20-1
len: 11

CDR3aa: SVEDSGIRGLGETQY
v_gene: TRBV29-1
len: 15

CDR3aa: ATSENPGTPFGNEQF
v_gene: TRBV24-1
len: 15

CDR3aa: SANSGTSGRGLYEQY
v_gene: TRBV20-1
len: 15

CDR3aa: ASSQDPGRGRTYNEQF
v_gene: TRBV4-2
len: 16

CDR3aa: ASSRMGGSLGDSPLH
v_gene: TRBV4-1
len: 15

CDR3aa: ASSQVEGSNEQF
v_gene: TRBV4-2
len: 12

CDR3aa: ASRPTGSGETQY
v_gene: TRBV28
len: 12

CDR3aa: SARDWGGGTEQY
v_gene: TRBV20-1
len: 12

CDR3aa: SVGGPEIGNIQY
v_gene: TRBV29-1
len: 12

CDR3aa: ASSQDSGTSGYNEQY
v_gene: TRBV4-3
len: 15

CDR3aa: ASSQLAGRNEQF
v_gene: TRBV3-1
len: 12

CDR3aa: ASAGGASGSRSTDTQY
v_gene: TRBV9
len: 16

CDR3aa: ASSSRTSGDTQY
v_gene: TRBV28
len: 12

CDR3aa: ASSPRGEGSSYNEQF
v_gene: TRBV7-2
len: 15

CDR3aa: ASSAAGQGANTIY
v_gene: TRBV9
len: 13

CDR3aa: ASSIRGLTDTQY
v_gene: TRBV28
len: 12

CDR3aa: SVDGPLETDTQY
v_gene: TRBV29-1
len: 12

CDR3aa: AGSGQGPKKWF
v_gene: TRBV6-5
len: 11

CDR3aa: SAPTENTDTQY
v_gene: TRBV20-1
len: 11

CDR3aa: ASSPLGTGLISGTLDTQY
v_gene: TRBV4-3
len: 18

CDR3aa: ASSLKGPNTGELF
v_gene: TRBV5-1
len: 13

CDR3aa: ATSRAQDRNYEQY
v_gene: TRBV15
len: 13

CDR3aa: SAPPLHVGETQY
v_gene: TRBV20-1
len: 12

CDR3aa: ASSLSQGFLGEQF
v_gene: TRBV27
len: 13

CDR3aa: ASSFGVSGANVLT
v_gene: TRBV28
len: 13

CDR3aa: ASSFSRGRRNEQF
v_gene: TRBV12-3/TRBV12-4
len: 13

CDR3aa: ASDPTGEDNEQY
v_gene: TRBV6-6
len: 12

CDR3aa: ASKRLAEETQY
v_gene: TRBV2
len: 11